Listed below are T cell receptor beta chains from one sample, sequenced in a study of cytomegalovirus exposure and HLA in healthy donors. Libraries were prepared by immunoSEQ multiplex PCR; TCRdb keeps only in-frame clonotypes and omits some of them. Altogether around 150,000 clones are present, about 90% being singletons, with the ten largest covering 3%. The sequenced material came from PBMCs. The receptor source for this set is a woman aged 18-35 years in good health and CMV-seropositive. The CDR3 runs from the conserved cysteine through the conserved F or W. The order of the fields is J gene, V gene, D gene, clone size, CDR3 protein, CDR3 DNA. A D gene is named only where the DNA matches it firmly. Not all rows give a size; the values are once, few, many and, for expanded clones, a class.

>TRBJ2-6|TRBV6-9|.|.
CASSNWRLRQSRANVLTF
TGTGCCAGCAGTAACTGGCGCTTACGACAAAGTCGGGCCAACGTCCTGACTTTC
>TRBJ2-1|TRBV14|.|.
CASSQGVGDSYNEQFF
TGTGCCAGCAGCCAAGGGGTCGGGGATTCCTACAATGAGCAGTTCTTC
>TRBJ2-1|TRBV6-1|.|.
CASSEDGESSYNEQFF
TGTGCCAGCAGTGAAGACGGGGAAAGCTCCTACAATGAGCAGTTCTTC
>TRBJ2-3|TRBV5-1|TRBD1|.
CASSLSFQGATDTQYF
TGCGCCAGCAGCTTGTCTTTTCAGGGGGCCACAGATACGCAGTATTTT
>TRBJ1-2|TRBV18|TRBD1|.
CASSPPPGQGGQGYTF
TGTGCCAGCTCACCACCGCCGGGACAGGGTGGTCAGGGCTACACCTTC
>TRBJ2-6|TRBV5-1|.|.
CASSLDGSSGANVLTF
TGCGCCAGCAGCTTGGACGGGAGCTCTGGGGCCAACGTCCTGACTTTC
>TRBJ2-7|TRBV30|TRBD2|.
CAWRLMEAGGYEQYF
TGTGCCTGGAGGTTGATGGAGGCGGGGGGCTACGAGCAGTACTTC
>TRBJ2-1|TRBV7-3|TRBD2|.
CASSRTSGSSYNEQFF
TGTGCCAGCAGCCGGACTAGCGGGAGCTCCTACAATGAGCAGTTCTTC
>TRBJ2-7|TRBV7-2|.|.
CASSLAGRGNEQYF
TGTGCCAGCAGCTTAGCCGGCAGGGGCAACGAGCAGTACTTC
>TRBJ1-1|TRBV5-1|.|.
CASSLGRTEDTEAFF
TGCGCCAGCAGCTTAGGACGGACTGAAGACACTGAAGCTTTCTTT
>TRBJ1-1|TRBV27|.|.
CASSSPRTVGLDTEAFF
TGTGCCAGCAGTTCCCCCCGGACAGTCGGGCTAGACACTGAAGCTTTCTTT
>TRBJ2-3|TRBV9|TRBD2|.
CASSAGGSTTDTQYF
TGTGCCAGCAGTGCGGGGGGAAGTACGACAGATACGCAGTATTTT
>TRBJ2-7|TRBV4-1|TRBD1|.
CASSQFVGQGRYEQYF
TGCGCCAGCAGCCAGTTCGTGGGACAGGGCCGCTACGAGCAGTACTTC
>TRBJ1-3|TRBV11-2|TRBD1|once
CASSLDPPGTGKTPGNTIYF
TGTGCCAGCAGCTTAGATCCCCCCGGGACAGGGAAGACGCCTGGAAACACCATATATTTT
>TRBJ1-5|TRBV9|.|.
CASSVGQDYQPQHF
TGTGCCAGCAGCGTAGGACAGGATTACCAGCCCCAGCATTTT
>TRBJ2-7|TRBV28|TRBD2|.
CASAGLAGPDSYEQYF
TGTGCCAGCGCGGGACTAGCGGGACCCGACTCCTACGAGCAGTACTTC
>TRBJ1-2|TRBV7-9|TRBD1|.
CASSPHHRGGNYGYTF
TGTGCCAGCAGCCCTCACCACAGGGGGGGTAACTATGGCTACACCTTC
>TRBJ1-3|TRBV2|TRBD1|.
CASSGSPPRQGDSGNTIYF
TGTGCCAGCAGTGGTAGCCCCCCCCGACAGGGGGACTCTGGAAACACCATATATTTT
>TRBJ2-1|TRBV13|TRBD1|.
CASSSRDSSYNEQFF
TGTGCCAGCAGCTCTCGGGACAGCTCCTACAATGAGCAGTTCTTC
>TRBJ2-1|TRBV30|.|.
CAWNEGLNEQFF
TGTGCCTGGAATGAGGGCCTCAATGAGCAGTTCTTC
>TRBJ2-1|TRBV19|TRBD2|few
CASRGTSGVDEQFF
TGTGCCAGTAGGGGAACTAGCGGGGTTGATGAGCAGTTCTTC
>TRBJ2-7|TRBV7-9|TRBD2|.
CASSLWGGSAYEQYF
TGTGCCAGCAGCTTGTGGGGGGGAAGTGCCTACGAGCAGTACTTC
>TRBJ2-7|TRBV6-5|TRBD1|.
CASSWSTGGSSYEQYF
TGTGCCAGCAGTTGGTCGACAGGGGGAAGCTCCTACGAGCAGTACTTC
>TRBJ2-5|TRBV6-5|.|.
CASRKQPRQETQYF
TGTGCCAGCAGAAAACAACCCCGCCAAGAGACCCAGTACTTC
>TRBJ2-1|TRBV6-5|TRBD1|.
CASKKGARYNEQFF
TGTGCCAGCAAGAAGGGGGCACGATACAATGAGCAGTTCTTC
>TRBJ1-6|TRBV11-2|TRBD1|.
CASSLGTGRSPLHF
TGTGCCAGCAGCTTGGGGACAGGCCGCTCACCCCTCCACTTT
>TRBJ2-7|TRBV10-2|TRBD1|.
CASRETGVTYEQYF
TGCGCCAGCAGAGAAACAGGGGTAACCTACGAGCAGTACTTC
>TRBJ2-5|TRBV11-2|.|.
CASSLMAASQETQYF
TGTGCCAGCAGCTTAATGGCGGCGAGCCAAGAGACCCAGTACTTC
>TRBJ1-2|TRBV6-1|TRBD1|.
CASRLQGAYGYTF
TGTGCCAGCAGATTACAGGGGGCGTATGGCTACACCTTC
>TRBJ1-1|TRBV6-5|.|.
CASRDRRSMNTEAFF
TGTGCCAGCAGAGACAGGCGATCCATGAACACTGAAGCTTTCTTT